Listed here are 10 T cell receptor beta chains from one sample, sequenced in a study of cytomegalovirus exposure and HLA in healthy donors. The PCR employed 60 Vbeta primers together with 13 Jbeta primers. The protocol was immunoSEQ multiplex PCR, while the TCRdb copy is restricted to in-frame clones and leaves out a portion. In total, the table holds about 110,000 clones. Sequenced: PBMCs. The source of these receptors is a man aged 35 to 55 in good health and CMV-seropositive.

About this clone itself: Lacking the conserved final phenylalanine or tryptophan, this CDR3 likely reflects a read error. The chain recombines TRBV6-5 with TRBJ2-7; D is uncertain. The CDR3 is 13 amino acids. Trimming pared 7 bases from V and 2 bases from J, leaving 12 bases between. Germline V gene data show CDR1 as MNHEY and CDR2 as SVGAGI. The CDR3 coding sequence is TGTGCCAGCACCGACTCATATCCCTACGAGCAGTACCTC. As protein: CASTDSYPYEQYL.

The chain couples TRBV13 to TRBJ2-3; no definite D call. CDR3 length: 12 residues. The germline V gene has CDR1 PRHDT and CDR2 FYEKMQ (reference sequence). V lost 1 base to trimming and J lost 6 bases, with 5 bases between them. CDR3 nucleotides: TGTGCCAGCAGCTTAGCTTTGGATACGCAGTATTTT. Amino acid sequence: CASSLALDTQYF.

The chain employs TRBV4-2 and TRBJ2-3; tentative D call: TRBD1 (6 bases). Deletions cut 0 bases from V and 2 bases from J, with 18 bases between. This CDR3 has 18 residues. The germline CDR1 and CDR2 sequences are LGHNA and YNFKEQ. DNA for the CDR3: TGTGCCAGCAGCCAAGAGCCGGGGCAGGGGCCCCCCACAGATACGCAGTATTTT. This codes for CASSQEPGQGPPTDTQYF.

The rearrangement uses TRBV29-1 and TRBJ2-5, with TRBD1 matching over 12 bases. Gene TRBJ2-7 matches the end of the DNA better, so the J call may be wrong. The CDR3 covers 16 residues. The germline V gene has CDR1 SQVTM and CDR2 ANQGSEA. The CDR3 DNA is TGCAGCGTTGAAGGGGGGACAGGGGGCGTCTTTGGCGAGCAGTACTTC. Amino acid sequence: CSVEGGTGGVFGEQYF.

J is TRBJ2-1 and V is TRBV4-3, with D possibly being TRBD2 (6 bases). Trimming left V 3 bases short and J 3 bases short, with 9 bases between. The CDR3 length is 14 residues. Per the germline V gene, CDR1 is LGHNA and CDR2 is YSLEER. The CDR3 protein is CASSQTTSYNEQFF. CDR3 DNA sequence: TGCGCCAGCAGCCAGACGACTAGCTACAATGAGCAGTTCTTC.

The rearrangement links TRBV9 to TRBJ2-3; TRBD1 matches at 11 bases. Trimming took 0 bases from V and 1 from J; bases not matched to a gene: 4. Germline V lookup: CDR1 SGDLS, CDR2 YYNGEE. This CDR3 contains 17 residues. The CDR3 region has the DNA TGTGCCAGCAGCGTAGATGAGGGACAGGGGGGCACAGATACGCAGTATTTT. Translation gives CASSVDEGQGGTDTQYF.

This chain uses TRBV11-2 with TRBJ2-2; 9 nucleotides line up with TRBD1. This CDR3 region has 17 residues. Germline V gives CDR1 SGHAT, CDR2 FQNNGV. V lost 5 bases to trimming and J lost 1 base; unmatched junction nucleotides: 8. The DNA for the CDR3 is TGTGCCAGCAGCAGGACCGGGACAGGGAGGAACACCGGGGAGCTGTTTTTT. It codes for CASSRTGTGRNTGELFF.

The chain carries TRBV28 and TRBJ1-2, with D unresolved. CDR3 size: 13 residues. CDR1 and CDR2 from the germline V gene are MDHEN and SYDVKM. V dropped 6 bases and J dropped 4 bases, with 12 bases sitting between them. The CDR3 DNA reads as TGTGCCAGCAGCTCGAGACTCGTCTATGGCTACACCTTC. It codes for CASSSRLVYGYTF.

CDR3 protein: CASSRTSGRLYEQFF. CDR3 DNA sequence: TGTGCCAGCAGCAGGACTAGCGGGAGACTCTATGAGCAGTTCTTC. The genes are TRBV6-5 and TRBJ2-1; TRBD2 matches 13 bases. The CDR3 is made up of 15 amino acids. V gave up 6 bases and J gave up 8 bases; unmatched junction bases: 7. Looked up from germline, CDR1 is MNHEY and CDR2 is SVGAGI.

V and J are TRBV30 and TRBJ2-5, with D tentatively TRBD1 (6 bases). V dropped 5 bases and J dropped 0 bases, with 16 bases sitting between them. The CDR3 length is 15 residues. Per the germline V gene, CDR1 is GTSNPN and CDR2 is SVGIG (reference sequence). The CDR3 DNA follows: TGTGCCTGGTCGACTCACAGGGTACACCAAGAGACCCAGTACTTC. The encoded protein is CAWSTHRVHQETQYF.